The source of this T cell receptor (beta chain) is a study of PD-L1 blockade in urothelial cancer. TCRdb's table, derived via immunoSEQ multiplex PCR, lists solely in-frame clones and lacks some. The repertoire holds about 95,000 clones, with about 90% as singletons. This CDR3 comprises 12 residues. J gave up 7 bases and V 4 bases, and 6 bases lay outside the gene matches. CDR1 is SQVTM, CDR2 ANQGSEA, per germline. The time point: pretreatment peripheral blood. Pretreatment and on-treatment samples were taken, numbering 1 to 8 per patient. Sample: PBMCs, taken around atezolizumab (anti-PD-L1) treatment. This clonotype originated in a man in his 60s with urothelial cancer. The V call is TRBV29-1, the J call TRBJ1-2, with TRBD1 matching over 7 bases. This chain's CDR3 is CSVGGQASGYTF. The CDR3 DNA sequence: TGCAGCGTTGGAGGACAGGCCTCTGGCTACACCTTC.